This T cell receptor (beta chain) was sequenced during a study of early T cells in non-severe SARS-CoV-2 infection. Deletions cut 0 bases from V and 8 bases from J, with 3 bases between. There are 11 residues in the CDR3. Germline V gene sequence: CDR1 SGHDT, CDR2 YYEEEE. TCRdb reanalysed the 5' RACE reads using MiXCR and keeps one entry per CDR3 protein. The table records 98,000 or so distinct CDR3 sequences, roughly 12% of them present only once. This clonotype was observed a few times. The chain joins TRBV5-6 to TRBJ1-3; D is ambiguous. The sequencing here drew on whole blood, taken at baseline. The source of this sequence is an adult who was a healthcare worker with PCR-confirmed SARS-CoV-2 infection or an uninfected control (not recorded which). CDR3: CASSLDDTIYF. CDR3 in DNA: TGTGCCAGCAGCTTGGATGACACCATATATTTT. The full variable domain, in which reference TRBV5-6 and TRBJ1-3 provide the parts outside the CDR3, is DAGVTQSPTHLIKTRGQQVTLRCSPKSGHDTVSWYQQALGQGPQFIFQYYEEEERQRGNFPDRFSGHQFPNYSSELNVNALLLGDSALYLCASSLDDTIYFGEGSWLTVV.